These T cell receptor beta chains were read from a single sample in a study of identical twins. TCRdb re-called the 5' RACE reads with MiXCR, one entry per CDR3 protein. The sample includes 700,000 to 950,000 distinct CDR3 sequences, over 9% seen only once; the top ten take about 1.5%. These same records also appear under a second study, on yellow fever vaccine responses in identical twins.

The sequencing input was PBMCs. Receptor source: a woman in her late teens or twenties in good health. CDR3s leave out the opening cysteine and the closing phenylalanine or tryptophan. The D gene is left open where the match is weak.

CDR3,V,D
ASSKHSGSISQETQY,TRBV7-8,TRBD2
ASSPRKNEKLF,TRBV11-2,NA
ASSEFGGQPATQY,TRBV25-1,NA
SADVGLYEQY,TRBV20-1,NA
ASSLGFGPTGELF,TRBV5-5,NA
ASSEAQKGYGYT,TRBV2,NA
ASSFGGNTGELF,TRBV12-3/TRBV12-4,NA
ASHGRGSGYNEQF,TRBV19,NA
ASSLDGTSGRLSPDTQY,TRBV11-1,TRBD2
ATSMTRSYEQY,TRBV15,NA
ASSAGLLYYNEQF,TRBV11-2,NA
SATEGLGVDTQY,TRBV20-1,TRBD2
ASSYTPGTGSITSYEQY,TRBV5-1,TRBD1
ASSLGLAGALYEQF,TRBV7-2,TRBD2
ASSPQDSAGYNEQF,TRBV28,NA
ASSVSGTGVHNEQF,TRBV9,TRBD1
ASSYRKRDDNYGYT,TRBV6-5,NA
SAGTRLAPPYEQY,TRBV20-1,NA
ASRPAQMSYGYT,TRBV28,NA
ASSQEGLAGRGRDTQY,TRBV4-1,TRBD2
AISEGRWSQETQY,TRBV10-3,NA
SASRPWGEQETQY,TRBV20-1,NA
ASSFGLASLNEQF,TRBV5-6,NA
ASSPDGHSNQPQH,TRBV9,NA
ASSWGTGEAF,TRBV6-1,NA
ASSPWEGEGLLDIQY,TRBV28,NA
ASSYSSGDYGYT,TRBV6-5,NA
ASTLENSPLH,TRBV6-1,NA
ASSEGSHQY,TRBV12-3/TRBV12-4,NA